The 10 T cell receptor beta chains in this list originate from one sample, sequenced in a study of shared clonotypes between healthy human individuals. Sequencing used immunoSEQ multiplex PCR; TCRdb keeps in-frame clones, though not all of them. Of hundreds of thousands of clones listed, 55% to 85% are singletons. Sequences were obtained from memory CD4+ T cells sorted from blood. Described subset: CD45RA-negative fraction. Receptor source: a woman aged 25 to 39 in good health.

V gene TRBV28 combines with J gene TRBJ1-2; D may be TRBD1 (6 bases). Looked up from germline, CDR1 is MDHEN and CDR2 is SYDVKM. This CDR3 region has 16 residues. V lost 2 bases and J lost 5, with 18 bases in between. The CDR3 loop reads CASSLDPRDRSYGYTF. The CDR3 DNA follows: TGTGCCAGCAGTTTAGACCCGCGTGACAGGTCGTATGGCTACACCTTC.

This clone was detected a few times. The chain's CDR3 is CASSEALAKIYGYTF. CDR3 DNA: TGTGCCAGCAGTGAAGCGCTTGCCAAGATCTATGGCTACACCTTC. The chain carries TRBV6-1 and TRBJ1-2; D not resolved. This CDR3 region has 15 residues. Between the trimmed V and J ends, which lost 0 bases and 4 bases, there was a span of 12 bases. The germline gives CDR1 MNHNS, CDR2 SASEGT.

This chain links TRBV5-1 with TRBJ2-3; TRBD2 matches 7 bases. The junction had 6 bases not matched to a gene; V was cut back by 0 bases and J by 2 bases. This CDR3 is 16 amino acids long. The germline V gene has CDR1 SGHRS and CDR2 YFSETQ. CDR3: CASSLETSRHTDTQYF. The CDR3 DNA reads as TGCGCCAGCAGCTTGGAGACTAGCAGACACACAGATACGCAGTATTTT.

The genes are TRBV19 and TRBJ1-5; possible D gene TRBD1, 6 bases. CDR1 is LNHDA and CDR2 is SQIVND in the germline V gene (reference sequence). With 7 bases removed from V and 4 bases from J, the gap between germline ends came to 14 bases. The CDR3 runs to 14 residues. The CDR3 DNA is TGTGCCAGTAACCTCCGAGGGGGGAATCAGCCCCAGCATTTT. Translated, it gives CASNLRGGNQPQHF.

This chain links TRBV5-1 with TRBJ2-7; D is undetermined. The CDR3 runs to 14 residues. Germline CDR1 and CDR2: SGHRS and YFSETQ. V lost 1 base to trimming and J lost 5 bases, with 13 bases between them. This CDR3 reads CASSLWVGMDEQYF. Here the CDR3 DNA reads TGCGCCAGCAGCTTGTGGGTGGGGATGGACGAGCAGTACTTC.

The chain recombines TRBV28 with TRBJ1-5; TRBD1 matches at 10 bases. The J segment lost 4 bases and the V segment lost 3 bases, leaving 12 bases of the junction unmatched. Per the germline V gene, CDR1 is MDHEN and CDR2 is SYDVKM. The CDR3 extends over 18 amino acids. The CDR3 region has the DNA TGTGCCAGCAGTTTGAGAGGACAGGGGGTTTCGGGGAATCAGCCCCAGCATTTT. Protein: CASSLRGQGVSGNQPQHF.

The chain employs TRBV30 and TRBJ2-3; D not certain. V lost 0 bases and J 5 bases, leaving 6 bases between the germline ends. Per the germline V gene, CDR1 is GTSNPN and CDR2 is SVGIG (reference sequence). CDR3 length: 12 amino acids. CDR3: CAWSVRVDTQYF. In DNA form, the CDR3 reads TGTGCCTGGAGTGTACGGGTAGATACGCAGTATTTT.

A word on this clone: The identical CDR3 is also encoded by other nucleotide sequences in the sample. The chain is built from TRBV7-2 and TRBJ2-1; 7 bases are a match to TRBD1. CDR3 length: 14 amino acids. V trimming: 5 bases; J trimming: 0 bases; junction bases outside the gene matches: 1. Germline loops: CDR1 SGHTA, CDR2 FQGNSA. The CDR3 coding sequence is TGTGCCAGCAGCCGGGACAGCTCCTACAATGAGCAGTTCTTC. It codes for CASSRDSSYNEQFF.

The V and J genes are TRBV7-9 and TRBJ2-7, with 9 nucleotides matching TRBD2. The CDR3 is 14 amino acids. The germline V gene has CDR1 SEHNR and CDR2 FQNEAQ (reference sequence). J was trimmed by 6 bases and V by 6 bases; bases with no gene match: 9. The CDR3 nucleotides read TGTGCCAGCAGAGGGGGTAGCGGGAGTGCCGAGCAGTACTTC. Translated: CASRGGSGSAEQYF.

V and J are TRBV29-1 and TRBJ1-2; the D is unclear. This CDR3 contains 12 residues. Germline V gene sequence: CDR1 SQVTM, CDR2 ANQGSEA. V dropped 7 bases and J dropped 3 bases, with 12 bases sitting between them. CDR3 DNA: TGCAGCGCCTGGGGATGGGACTATGGCTACACCTTC. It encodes CSAWGWDYGYTF.